Sequencing of this T cell receptor beta chain was carried out in a study of blood T cell repertoires in COVID-19. Across the study: Samples taken during acute and convalescent COVID-19 were collected in the United States, Italy and Spain. T cells, B-cell-depleted T cells, or PBMCs provided the cDNA or gDNA that served as material.

As to this clone: Other DNA sequences in the same sample also yield this CDR3.

Authors' analysis steps: Reference gene primer amplification gave estimated nucleated cell counts. Only in-frame clones appear in the TCRdb table, and some are missing; sequencing was by immunoSEQ multiplex PCR. That table gives V, J and clone size, and the DNA gave D and trimming. This sample yields approximately 160,000 clones, of which 84% are seen a single time; approximately 19% belongs to the top ten. The V and J ends lost 4 bases and 1 base respectively, with 5 bases between them. This CDR3 is 13 amino acids long. The germline gives CDR1 SGHNT, CDR2 YENEEA. The source material was peripheral blood. This chain links TRBV11-3 with TRBJ1-3; D remains ambiguous. The TCR comes from a woman of 80 years or more with acute or convalescent COVID-19. The CDR3 DNA sequence: TGTGCCAGCAGCTCGGGGTCTGGAAACACCATATATTTT. Protein: CASSSGSGNTIYF.